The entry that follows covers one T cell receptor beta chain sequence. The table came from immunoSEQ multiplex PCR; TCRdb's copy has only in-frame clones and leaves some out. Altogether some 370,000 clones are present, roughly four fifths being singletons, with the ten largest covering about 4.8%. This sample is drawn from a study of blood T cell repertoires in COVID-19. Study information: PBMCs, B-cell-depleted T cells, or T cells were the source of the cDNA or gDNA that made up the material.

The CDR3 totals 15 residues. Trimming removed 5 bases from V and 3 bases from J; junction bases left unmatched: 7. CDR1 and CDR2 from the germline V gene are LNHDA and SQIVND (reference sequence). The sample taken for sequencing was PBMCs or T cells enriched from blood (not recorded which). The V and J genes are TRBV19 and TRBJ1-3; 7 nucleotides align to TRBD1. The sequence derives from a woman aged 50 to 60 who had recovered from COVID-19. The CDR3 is CASSATGTVGNTIYF. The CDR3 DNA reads TGTGCCAGTAGTGCCACCGGGACAGTTGGAAACACCATATATTTT.